A single sample gave rise to the 5 T cell receptor beta chains below, sequenced in a study of blood T cell repertoires in COVID-19. Using immunoSEQ multiplex PCR, the repertoire was profiled, and TCRdb retains in-frame clones only, with some absent. The sample records approximately 210,000 clones, about 91% being singletons. The specimen was peripheral blood. The receptor source for this set is a woman aged 40 to 50 with acute or convalescent COVID-19.

This chain joins TRBV29-1 and TRBJ1-2; D gene ambiguous. CDR3 length: 13 amino acids. Germline V gives CDR1 SQVTM, CDR2 ANQGSEA. The V and J ends lost 7 bases and 5 bases respectively, with 17 bases between them. The CDR3 sequence is CSAHGNEIYGYTF. In DNA form, the CDR3 reads TGCAGCGCTCATGGCAACGAAATTTATGGCTACACCTTC.

CDR3 sequence: CASSGGWASYGYTF. In nucleotides, the CDR3 is TGTGCCAGCAGCGGGGGCTGGGCGTCCTATGGCTACACCTTC. V is TRBV9 and J is TRBJ1-2, with D possibly TRBD1 on 5 matching bases. Per germline, CDR1 SGDLS and CDR2 YYNGEE. This CDR3 is built from 14 residues. V was shortened by 3 bases and J by 4 bases, with 13 bases between the two germline ends.

The rearrangement links TRBV3-1 (or the pseudogene TRBV3-2) to TRBJ1-4, with D possibly TRBD1 on 5 matching bases. Germline CDR1 reads LGHDT; CDR2 reads YNNKEL (reference sequence). V gave up 0 bases and J gave up 0 bases, with 20 bases separating them. CDR3 length: 20 residues. The DNA of the CDR3 is TGTGCCAGCAGCCAAGATATCACAGGTGGTCACCTTCCAACTAATGAAAAACTGTTTTTT. Protein product: CASSQDITGGHLPTNEKLFF.

The J gene is TRBJ1-2, the V gene TRBV4-1; 8 bases fit TRBD1. Per germline, CDR1 MGHRA and CDR2 YSYEKL. The CDR3 extends over 15 amino acids. With V trimmed by 2 bases and J by 1 base, 3 bases remained unmatched. The CDR3 protein is CASSQITGGNYGYTF. CDR3 in DNA: TGCGCCAGCAGCCAAATCACAGGGGGTAACTATGGCTACACCTTC.

This chain links TRBV2 with TRBJ1-6; 7 positions agree with TRBD1. This CDR3 region has 18 residues. With 7 bases clipped from V and 0 bases from J, the junction kept 12 bases outside the gene matches. Germline V gene data show CDR1 as SNHLY and CDR2 as FYNNEI. CDR3 region: CASNRQGPGYSYNSPLHF. The CDR3 region has the DNA TGTGCCAGCAACCGACAGGGCCCGGGTTACTCCTATAATTCACCCCTCCACTTT. Variable domain in full (rest from reference TRBV2 and TRBJ1-6): EPEVTQTPSHQVTQMGQEVILRCVPISNHLYFYWYRQILGQKVEFLVSFYNNEISEKSEIFDDQFSVERPDGSNFTLKIRSTKLEDSAMYFCASNRQGPGYSYNSPLHFGNGTRLTVT.